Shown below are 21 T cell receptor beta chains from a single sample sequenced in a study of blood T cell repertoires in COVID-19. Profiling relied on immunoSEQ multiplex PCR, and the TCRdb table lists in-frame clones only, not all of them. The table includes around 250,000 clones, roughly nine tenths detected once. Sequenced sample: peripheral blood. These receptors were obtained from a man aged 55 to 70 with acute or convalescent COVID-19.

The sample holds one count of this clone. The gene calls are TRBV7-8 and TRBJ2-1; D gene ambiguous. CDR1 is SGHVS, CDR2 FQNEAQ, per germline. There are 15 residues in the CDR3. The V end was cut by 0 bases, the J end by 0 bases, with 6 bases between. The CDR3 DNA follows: TGTGCCAGCAGCTTAGCTCGGTTCTCCTACAATGAGCAGTTCTTC. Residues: CASSLARFSYNEQFF.

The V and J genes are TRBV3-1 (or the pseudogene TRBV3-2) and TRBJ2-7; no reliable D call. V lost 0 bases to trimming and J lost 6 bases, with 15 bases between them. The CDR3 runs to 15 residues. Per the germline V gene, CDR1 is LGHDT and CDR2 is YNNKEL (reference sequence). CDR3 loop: CASSQELGSPLEQYF. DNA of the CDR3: TGTGCCAGCAGCCAAGAGCTCGGTTCCCCTCTCGAGCAGTACTTC.

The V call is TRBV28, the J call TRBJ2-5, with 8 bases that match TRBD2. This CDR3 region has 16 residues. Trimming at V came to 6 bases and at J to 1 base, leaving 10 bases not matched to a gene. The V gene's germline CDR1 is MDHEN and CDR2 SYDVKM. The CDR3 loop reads CASSPGGEGLQETQYF. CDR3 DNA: TGTGCCAGCAGCCCCGGGGGGGAGGGCCTCCAAGAGACCCAGTACTTC.

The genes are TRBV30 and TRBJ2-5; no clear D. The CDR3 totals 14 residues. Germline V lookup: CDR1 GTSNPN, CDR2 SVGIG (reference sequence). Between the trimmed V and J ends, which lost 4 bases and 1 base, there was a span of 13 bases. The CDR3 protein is CAWNLFGPQETQYF. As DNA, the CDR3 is TGTGCCTGGAATCTCTTTGGGCCCCAAGAGACCCAGTACTTC.

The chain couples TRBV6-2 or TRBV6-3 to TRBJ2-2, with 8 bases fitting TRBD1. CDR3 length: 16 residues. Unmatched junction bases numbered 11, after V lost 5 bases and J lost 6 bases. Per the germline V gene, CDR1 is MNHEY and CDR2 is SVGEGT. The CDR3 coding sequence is TGTGCCAGCAGTCATCAGGGGGCGAGGTATCCCGGGGAGCTGTTTTTT. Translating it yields CASSHQGARYPGELFF.

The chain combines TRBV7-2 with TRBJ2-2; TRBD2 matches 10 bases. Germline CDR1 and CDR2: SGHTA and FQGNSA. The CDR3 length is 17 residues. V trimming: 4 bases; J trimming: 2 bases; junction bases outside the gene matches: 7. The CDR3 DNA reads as TGTGCCAGCAGCTCCGAGCGGGGGGGGCCCAACACCGGGGAGCTGTTTTTT. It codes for CASSSERGGPNTGELFF.

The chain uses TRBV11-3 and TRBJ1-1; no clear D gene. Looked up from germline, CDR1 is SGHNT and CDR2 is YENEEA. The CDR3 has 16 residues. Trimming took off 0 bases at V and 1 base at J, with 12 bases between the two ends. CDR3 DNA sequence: TGTGCCAGCAGCTTAGACCGACTGGCGGGGAACACTGAAGCTTTCTTT. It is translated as CASSLDRLAGNTEAFF.

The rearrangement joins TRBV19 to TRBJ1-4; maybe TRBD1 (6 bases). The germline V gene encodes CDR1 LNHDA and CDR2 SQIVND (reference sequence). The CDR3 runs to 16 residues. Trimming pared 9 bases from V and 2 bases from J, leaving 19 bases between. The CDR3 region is CASGDTPKRTNEKLFF. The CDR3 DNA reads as TGTGCCAGCGGGGACACCCCCAAGAGGACTAATGAAAAACTGTTTTTT.

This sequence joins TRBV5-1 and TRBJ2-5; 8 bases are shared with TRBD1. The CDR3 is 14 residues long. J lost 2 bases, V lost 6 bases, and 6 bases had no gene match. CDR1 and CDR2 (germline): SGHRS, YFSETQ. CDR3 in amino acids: CASTGTGIQETQYF. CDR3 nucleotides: TGCGCCAGCACCGGGACAGGCATACAAGAGACCCAGTACTTC.

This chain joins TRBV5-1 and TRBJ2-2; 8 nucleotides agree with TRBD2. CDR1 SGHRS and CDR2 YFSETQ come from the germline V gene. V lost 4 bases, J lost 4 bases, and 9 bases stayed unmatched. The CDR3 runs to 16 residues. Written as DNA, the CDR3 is TGCGCCAGCAGCCCCGGGGGGGCCCCGGGCACCGGGGAGCTGTTTTTT. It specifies CASSPGGAPGTGELFF.

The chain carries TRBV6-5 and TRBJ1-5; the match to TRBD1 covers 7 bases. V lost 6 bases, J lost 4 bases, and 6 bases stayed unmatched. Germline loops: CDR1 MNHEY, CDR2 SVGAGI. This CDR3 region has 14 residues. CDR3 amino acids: CASSTTGRNQPQHF. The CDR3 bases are TGTGCCAGCAGCACGACAGGGAGGAATCAGCCCCAGCATTTT.

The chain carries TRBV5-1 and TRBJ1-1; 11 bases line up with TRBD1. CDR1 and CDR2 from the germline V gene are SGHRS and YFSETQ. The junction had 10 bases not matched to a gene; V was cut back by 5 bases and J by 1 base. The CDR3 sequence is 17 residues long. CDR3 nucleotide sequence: TGCGCCAGCAGTCCATGGACAGGGGGCATTAAGAACACTGAAGCTTTCTTT. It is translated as CASSPWTGGIKNTEAFF.

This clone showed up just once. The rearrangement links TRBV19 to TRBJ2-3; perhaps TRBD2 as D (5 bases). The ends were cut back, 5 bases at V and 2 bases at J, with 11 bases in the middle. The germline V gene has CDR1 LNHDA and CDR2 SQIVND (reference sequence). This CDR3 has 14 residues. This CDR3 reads CASSPPGTTDTQYF. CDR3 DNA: TGTGCCAGTAGTCCTCCGGGAACCACAGATACGCAGTATTTT.

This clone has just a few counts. The CDR3 DNA reads TGTGCCAGCAGTCGGACAGGGTTGGACTATGGCTACACCTTC. It encodes CASSRTGLDYGYTF. The V call is TRBV6-5, the J call TRBJ1-2; 8 bases line up with TRBD1. V was clipped by 5 bases and J by 3 bases; unmatched bases: 5. Germline-derived CDR1 and CDR2 are MNHEY and SVGAGI. CDR3 size: 14 residues.

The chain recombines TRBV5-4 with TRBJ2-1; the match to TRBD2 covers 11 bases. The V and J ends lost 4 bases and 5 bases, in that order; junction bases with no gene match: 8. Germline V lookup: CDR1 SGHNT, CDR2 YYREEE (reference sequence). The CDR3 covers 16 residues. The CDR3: CASSTPPSGGHNEQFF. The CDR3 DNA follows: TGTGCCAGCAGCACCCCACCTAGCGGGGGGCACAATGAGCAGTTCTTC.

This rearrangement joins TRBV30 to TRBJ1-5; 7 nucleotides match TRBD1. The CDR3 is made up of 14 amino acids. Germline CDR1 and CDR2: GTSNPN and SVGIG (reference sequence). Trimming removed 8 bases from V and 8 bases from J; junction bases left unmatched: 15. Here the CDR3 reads CALSGGDRGEPQHF. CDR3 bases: TGTGCCCTATCGGGTGGGGACAGAGGTGAGCCCCAGCATTTT.

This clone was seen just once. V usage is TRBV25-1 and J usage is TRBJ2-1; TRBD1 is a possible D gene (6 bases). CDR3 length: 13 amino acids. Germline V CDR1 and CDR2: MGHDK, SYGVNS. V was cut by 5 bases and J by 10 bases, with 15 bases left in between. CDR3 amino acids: CASSTTLDREQFF. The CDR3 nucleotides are TGTGCCAGCAGTACAACCCTCGACAGGGAGCAGTTCTTC.

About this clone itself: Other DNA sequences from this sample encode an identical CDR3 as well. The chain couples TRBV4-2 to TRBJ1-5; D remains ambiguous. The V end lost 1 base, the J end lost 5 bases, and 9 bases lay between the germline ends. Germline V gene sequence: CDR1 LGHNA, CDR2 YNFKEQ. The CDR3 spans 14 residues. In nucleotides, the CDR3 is TGTGCCAGCAGCCAAGGTGGACTAGATCAGCCCCAGCATTTT. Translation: CASSQGGLDQPQHF.

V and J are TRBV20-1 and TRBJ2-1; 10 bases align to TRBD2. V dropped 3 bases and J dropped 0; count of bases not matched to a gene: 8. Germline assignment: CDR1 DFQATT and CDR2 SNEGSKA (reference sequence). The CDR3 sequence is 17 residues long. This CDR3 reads CSASYLAGDLSYNEQFF. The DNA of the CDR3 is TGCAGTGCTAGTTACCTAGCGGGAGACCTCTCCTACAATGAGCAGTTCTTC.

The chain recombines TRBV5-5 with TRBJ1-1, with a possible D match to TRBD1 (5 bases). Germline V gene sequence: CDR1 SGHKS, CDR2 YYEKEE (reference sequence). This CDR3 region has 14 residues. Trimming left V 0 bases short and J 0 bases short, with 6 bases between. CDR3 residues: CASSLVQVNTEAFF. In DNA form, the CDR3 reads TGTGCCAGCAGCTTGGTACAGGTGAACACTGAAGCTTTCTTT. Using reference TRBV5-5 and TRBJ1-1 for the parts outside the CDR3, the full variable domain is DAGVTQSPTHLIKTRGQQVTLRCSPISGHKSVSWYQQVLGQGPQFIFQYYEKEERGRGNFPDRFSARQFPNYSSELNVNALLLGDSALYLCASSLVQVNTEAFFGQGTRLTVV.

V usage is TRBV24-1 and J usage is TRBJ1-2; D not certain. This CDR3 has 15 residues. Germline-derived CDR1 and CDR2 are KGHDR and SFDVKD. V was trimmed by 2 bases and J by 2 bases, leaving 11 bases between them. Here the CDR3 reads CATSDSLLWNYGYTF. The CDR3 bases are TGTGCCACCAGTGATTCCTTACTATGGAACTATGGCTACACCTTC.